This TCR beta chain originates from a study of metastatic and nonmetastatic thyroid tumors. CDR3 length equals 17 residues. Germline assignment: CDR1 SNHLY and CDR2 FYNNEI. Trimming cost V 3 bases and J 3 bases; bases outside gene matches: 9. TCRdb reprocessed the PCR reads using MiXCR. The repertoire holds tens of thousands of clones, with about 16% as singletons. No treatment of any kind had been given to any patient before thyroid surgery. The sample holds many counts of this clone. Sequenced sample: blood. The chain couples TRBV2 to TRBJ2-1, with TRBD1 matching over 9 bases. This TCR came from a female donor with papillary thyroid cancer or a benign thyroid nodule (not recorded which). Some clones in this sample may be carry-over from other donors' samples. The CDR3 coding sequence is TGTGCCAGCAGTGACCCCACACAGGGGGCGGGCTACAATGAGCAGTTCTTC. Protein: CASSDPTQGAGYNEQFF.